The 30 T cell receptor beta chains reported below all come from one sample, sequenced in a study of T cell repertoires in cytomegalovirus infection. TCRdb redid the calling of the reads with MiXCR, one entry per CDR3 protein. The data hold about 490,000 distinct CDR3 sequences, with 11% observed a single time. The sequenced material came from PBMCs. Every receptor here comes from a human donor in good health (CMV status not recorded). Some clones in this sample may be carry-over from other donors' samples.

The chain is built from TRBV18 and TRBJ2-7, with 14 nucleotides matching TRBD2. The CDR3 sequence is 15 residues long. Germline trimming cut 5 bases from V and 5 bases from J; bases unmatched to any gene: 5. Germline assignment: CDR1 KGHSH and CDR2 LQKENI. CDR3 sequence reads: CASSSGTSGSDEQYF. Here the CDR3 DNA reads TGTGCCAGCTCATCCGGGACTAGCGGGAGTGACGAGCAGTACTTC.

This clonotype was picked up a small number of times. The genes are TRBV28 and TRBJ2-1; D may be TRBD1 (5 bases). CDR3 size: 13 residues. V lost 2 bases, J lost 14 bases, and 16 bases lay in between. Germline loops: CDR1 MDHEN, CDR2 SYDVKM. CDR3 sequence reads: CASSLGAGPQEFF. CDR3 nucleotide sequence: TGTGCCAGCAGTTTAGGGGCAGGGCCTCAGGAGTTCTTC.

This clonotype has only a few counts. As DNA, the CDR3 is TGTGCCAGCAGTGGGATTACAGATACGCAGTATTTT. It encodes CASSGITDTQYF. J is TRBJ2-3 and V is TRBV12-3 or TRBV12-4; no clear D gene. The CDR3 runs to 12 residues. V was cut by 5 bases and J by 3 bases, with 6 bases left in between.

This clonotype was detected only a few times. The chain links TRBV20-1 to TRBJ2-7, with D tentatively TRBD2 (5 bases). Germline V gene lookup returns CDR1 DFQATT and CDR2 SNEGSKA (reference sequence). This CDR3 has 16 residues. The ends were cut back, 0 bases at V and 5 bases at J, with 20 bases in the middle. The CDR3: CSARDQRPRISHEQYF. For the CDR3, the DNA is TGCAGTGCTAGAGATCAGCGGCCCAGAATTTCCCACGAGCAGTACTTC.

This clonotype appeared a few times. A junction boundary mismatches the germline segment, possibly from a read error. The genes are TRBV19 and TRBJ1-5; 9 positions match TRBD1. Germline CDR1 and CDR2: LNHDA and SQIVND (reference sequence). This CDR3 is built from 11 residues. In DNA, the CDR3 is TGTGCCAGTAACTCCGGGACAGGGTTATATTTT. Translated: CASNSGTGLYF.

The chain couples TRBV9 to TRBJ1-2; D is ambiguous. V lost 4 bases, J lost 6 bases, and 19 bases lay in between. In germline, CDR1 is SGDLS, CDR2 YYNGEE. The length of the CDR3 is 15 residues. As DNA, the CDR3 is TGTGCCAGCAGCAAGGAGGCCAGGCGCGAGGATGGCTACACCTTC. Encoded protein: CASSKEARREDGYTF. The variable domain in full, with the rest retrieved from reference TRBV9 and TRBJ1-2, is DSGVTQTPKHLITATGQRVTLRCSPRSGDLSVYWYQQSLDQGLQFLIQYYNGEERAKGNILERFSAQQFPDLHSELNLSSLELGDSALYFCASSKEARREDGYTFGSGTRLTVV.

The gene calls are TRBV30 and TRBJ2-5, with a possible D match to TRBD1 (6 bases). There are 12 residues in the CDR3. Germline values: CDR1 GTSNPN, CDR2 SVGIG (reference sequence). Trimming left V 8 bases short and J 2 bases short, with 12 bases between. CDR3 sequence (DNA): TGTGCCCAACGACAGGCACAAGAGACCCAGTACTTC. This encodes CAQRQAQETQYF.

This clonotype was detected ten times or more. V is TRBV5-4 and J is TRBJ2-5, with 10 bases that match TRBD1. J was trimmed by 4 bases and V by 0 bases; bases with no gene match: 9. The CDR3 runs to 17 residues. In germline, CDR1 is SGHNT, CDR2 YYREEE (reference sequence). The CDR3 region has the DNA TGTGCCAGCAGCTTGGAGCTGTTGGGACAGGGGAGAGAGACCCAGTACTTC. Translating gives CASSLELLGQGRETQYF.

The chain joins TRBV12-3 or TRBV12-4 to TRBJ2-5; no clear D. V was cut by 3 bases and J by 3 bases, with 8 bases left in between. This CDR3 region has 13 residues. The chain's CDR3 is CASSFTDEETQYF. CDR3 sequence (DNA): TGTGCCAGCAGTTTTACAGACGAAGAGACCCAGTACTTC.

This clonotype was counted a few times. The J gene is TRBJ2-3, the V gene TRBV2, with D possibly being TRBD2 (6 bases). Trimming shortened V by 3 bases and J by 9 bases, and 7 bases separated the two germline ends. The CDR3 is 11 residues long. Germline V CDR1 and CDR2: SNHLY, FYNNEI. The CDR3 DNA follows: TGTGCCAGCAGTGAGGCGGGGACGCAGTATTTT. Translating it yields CASSEAGTQYF.

This clonotype was seen at least ten times. The J gene is TRBJ2-3, the V gene TRBV5-1, with D unresolved. Germline assignment: CDR1 SGHRS and CDR2 YFSETQ. CDR3 length: 16 amino acids. The V end was cut by 0 bases, the J end by 2 bases, with 13 bases between. CDR3 amino acids: CASSLVKIGYTDTQYF. DNA of the CDR3: TGCGCCAGCAGCTTGGTTAAGATTGGGTACACAGATACGCAGTATTTT.

This clonotype has just a few counts. The rearrangement joins TRBV9 to TRBJ2-1; TRBD1 agrees at 8 bases. Germline CDR1 and CDR2: SGDLS and YYNGEE. The V gene end was trimmed by 2 bases and the J gene end by 3 bases; junction bases not matched to a gene: 4. The CDR3 sequence is 15 residues long. This CDR3 is CASSVTGGDYNEQFF. DNA for the CDR3: TGTGCCAGCAGCGTCACAGGGGGTGACTACAATGAGCAGTTCTTC.

This clonotype has at least ten counts. The chain combines TRBV12-3 or TRBV12-4 with TRBJ1-1; D unclear. The CDR3 spans 15 residues. Trimming left V 5 bases short and J 1 base short, with 14 bases between. This chain's CDR3 is CASSGTIARNTEAFF. In DNA form, the CDR3 reads TGTGCCAGCAGTGGCACGATAGCCAGGAACACTGAAGCTTTCTTT.

This clonotype was counted ten times or more. The rearrangement joins TRBV12-3 or TRBV12-4 to TRBJ1-6, with D perhaps TRBD1 (5 bases). The CDR3 is 15 residues long. Trimming stripped 5 bases from V and 8 bases from J, with 16 bases between. The CDR3 sequence is CASSTEWGRDSPLHF. The CDR3 coding sequence is TGTGCCAGCAGTACCGAATGGGGGAGAGATTCACCCCTCCACTTT.

With regard to this clonotype: This may come from a read error, since a much larger clone is one base off. This chain joins TRBV7-6 and TRBJ1-3; D is perhaps TRBD1 (6 bases). Trimming left V 5 bases short and J 0 bases short, with 8 bases between. In germline, CDR1 is SGHVS, CDR2 FNYEAQ. This CDR3 region has 14 residues. The CDR3 coding sequence is TGTGCCAGCAGCCGGGACAACTCTGGAAACACCATATATTTT. It is translated as CASSRDNSGNTIYF. Looking up the rest from reference TRBV7-6 and TRBJ1-3 gives the full variable domain: GAGVSQSPRYKVTKRGQDVALRCDPISGHVSLYWYRQALGQGPEFLTYFNYEAQQDKSGLPNDRFSAERPEGSISTLTIQRTEQRDSAMYRCASSRDNSGNTIYFGEGSWLTVV.

This clonotype was recorded many times. The chain couples TRBV6-6 to TRBJ1-4; D is unresolved. V shed 8 bases and J shed 8 bases, with 12 bases lying between them. Germline V gene sequence: CDR1 MNHNY, CDR2 SVGAGI (reference sequence). The CDR3 is 12 amino acids. The CDR3 nucleotides read TGTGCCAGCTCCGACTCGGTAGAAAAACTGTTTTTT. This encodes CASSDSVEKLFF.

The rearrangement joins TRBV4-1 to TRBJ2-5; the D call may be TRBD1 or TRBD2 (7 bases each). The germline CDR1 and CDR2 sequences are MGHRA and YSYEKL. The CDR3 is 16 residues long. The V and J ends lost 4 bases and 5 bases respectively, with 20 bases between them. The CDR3 region is CASSPQGGGGRETQYF. The CDR3 DNA reads as TGCGCCAGCAGCCCTCAGGGGGGGGGGGGGCGGGAGACCCAGTACTTC.

This clonotype was observed a handful of times. The rearrangement uses TRBV20-1 and TRBJ2-5, with 7 bases identical to TRBD1. Germline assignment: CDR1 DFQATT and CDR2 SNEGSKA (reference sequence). Germline trimming cut 6 bases from V and 6 bases from J; bases unmatched to any gene: 4. This CDR3 has 11 residues. CDR3 nucleotide sequence: TGCAGTGCCGAACAGGGGAAGACCCAGTACTTC. It translates to CSAEQGKTQYF.

This clonotype was detected many times. V gene TRBV11-1 combines with J gene TRBJ2-3; D might be TRBD1 (5 bases). V dropped 0 bases and J dropped 0 bases, with 7 bases sitting between them. This CDR3 comprises 15 residues. CDR1 and CDR2 (germline): SGHAT, FQDESV (reference sequence). CDR3 residues: CASSLATASTDTQYF. CDR3 nucleotides: TGTGCCAGCAGCTTAGCGACAGCTAGCACAGATACGCAGTATTTT.

This clonotype has ten or more counts. This chain joins TRBV20-1 and TRBJ2-5, with 8 bases matching TRBD1. This CDR3 is 14 amino acids long. CDR1 is DFQATT, CDR2 SNEGSKA, per germline (reference sequence). The CDR3 coding sequence is TGCAGCGAGGGAGACCAGGGGGCTTGGGAGACCCAGTACTTC. Protein: CSEGDQGAWETQYF.

This clonotype was counted many times. The chain links TRBV7-2 to TRBJ2-1; possibly TRBD2 for D (6 bases). This CDR3 spans 16 amino acids. The V end lost 5 bases, the J end lost 6 bases, and 20 bases lay between the germline ends. The germline CDR1 and CDR2 sequences are SGHTA and FQGNSA. In DNA form, the CDR3 reads TGTGCCAGCAGCGGGGGGACCGCCCGCAGCGTCAATGAGCAGTTCTTC. Amino acids: CASSGGTARSVNEQFF.

A word on this clonotype: This clone may be a read error of a much larger clone one base away. The chain has TRBV6-5 and TRBJ2-5; no firm D call. CDR3 length: 14 residues. The V and J ends lost 0 bases and 3 bases respectively, with 8 bases between them. CDR1 is MNHEY and CDR2 is SVGAGI in the germline V gene. The CDR3 here is CASSYSGGKETQYF. As DNA, the CDR3 is TGTGCCAGCAGTTACTCGGGCGGCAAAGAGACCCAGTACTTC.

This clonotype was seen repeatedly, ten times or more. This chain uses TRBV12-3 or TRBV12-4 with TRBJ1-1; D is possibly TRBD1 (5 bases). The CDR3 has 15 residues. The V end lost 1 base, the J end lost 4 bases, and 13 bases lay between the germline ends. CDR3 nucleotides: TGTGCCAGCAGTTTAGGGGGCGGCGGGGGCACTGAAGCTTTCTTT. Translation: CASSLGGGGGTEAFF.

This clonotype was seen repeatedly, ten times or more. The chain combines TRBV6-5 with TRBJ1-3; perhaps TRBD1 as D (6 bases). Trimming took off 0 bases at V and 1 base at J, with 13 bases between the two ends. CDR1 is MNHEY and CDR2 is SVGAGI in the germline V gene. This CDR3 is built from 17 residues. The DNA for the CDR3 is TGTGCCAGCAGTTACTCGTTGTACAGGGAATCTGGAAACACCATATATTTT. Protein product: CASSYSLYRESGNTIYF.

This clonotype was recorded many times. The CDR3 here is CASSLEGDRVNEQFF. CDR3 nucleotides: TGCGCCAGCAGCTTGGAGGGGGACAGGGTCAATGAGCAGTTCTTC. The chain is built from TRBV5-1 and TRBJ2-1; 9 bases fit TRBD1. The junction had 4 bases not matched to a gene; V was cut back by 0 bases and J by 6 bases. Germline CDR1 SGHRS, CDR2 YFSETQ. The CDR3 spans 15 residues.

This clonotype was seen at least ten times. This rearrangement joins TRBV5-4 to TRBJ2-1, with 7 bases that match TRBD2. CDR3 size: 16 residues. V shed 0 bases and J 7 bases; nucleotides not matched to a gene: 10. From germline, CDR1 is SGHNT and CDR2 YYREEE (reference sequence). DNA for the CDR3: TGTGCCAGCAGCTTGGTTGGACTAGGTTCTTCAAATGAGCAGTTCTTC. It specifies CASSLVGLGSSNEQFF. Full variable domain (outside the CDR3, taken from reference TRBV5-4 and TRBJ2-1): ETGVTQSPTHLIKTRGQQVTLRCSSQSGHNTVSWYQQALGQGPQFIFQYYREEENGRGNFPPRFSGLQFPNYSSELNVNALELDDSALYLCASSLVGLGSSNEQFFGPGTRLTVL.

The sample holds many counts of this clonotype. The J gene is TRBJ2-7, the V gene TRBV7-2, with 9 positions matching TRBD2. The J segment lost 0 bases and the V segment lost 5 bases, leaving 8 bases of the junction unmatched. The CDR3 has 16 amino acids. Per germline, CDR1 SGHTA and CDR2 FQGNSA. The CDR3 here is CASSPLSGSGSYEQYF. CDR3 sequence (DNA): TGTGCCAGCAGCCCCCTTAGCGGGAGCGGCTCCTACGAGCAGTACTTC.

The rearrangement links TRBV2 to TRBJ2-1; possibly TRBD2 for D (6 bases). Trimming removed 8 bases at V and 1 base at J, with 18 bases between. The CDR3 runs to 16 residues. Germline CDR1 and CDR2: SNHLY and FYNNEI. As DNA, the CDR3 is TGTGCCAGCTTGGGGGGACCCTTCGGTTCCTACAATGAGCAGTTCTTC. Encoded protein: CASLGGPFGSYNEQFF.

This clonotype was counted at least ten times. This chain joins TRBV7-6 and TRBJ2-7, with 9 positions matching TRBD1. The CDR3 is made up of 14 amino acids. Per germline, CDR1 SGHVS and CDR2 FNYEAQ. The V segment lost 4 bases and the J segment 3 bases; nucleotides outside the gene matches: 4. CDR3 sequence (DNA): TGTGCCAGCAGCTCCACGGGACAGGGCTACGAGCAGTACTTC. It encodes CASSSTGQGYEQYF.

This clonotype has at least ten counts. Written as DNA, the CDR3 is TGTGCCAGCAGCTCAGGGGGATACTATGGCTACACCTTC. It is translated as CASSSGGYYGYTF. The rearrangement joins TRBV12-3 or TRBV12-4 to TRBJ1-2, with 7 bases lining up with TRBD1. The CDR3 is 13 residues long. V was clipped by 6 bases and J by 3 bases; unmatched bases: 4.